Listed below are T cell receptor beta chains from one sample, sequenced in a study of blood T cells in healthy people across ages. TCRdb called the 5' RACE reads again in MiXCR, with one record for every CDR3 protein. The sample records more than 650,000 distinct CDR3 sequences, roughly 24% being singletons. The sample also formed part of further work on T cells of mothers and their children.

The sequenced sample was blood. The source is a boy aged 5-17 years in good health. The conserved cysteine and the conserved F or W are not part of the CDR3 here. Each record gives: clone size, V gene, CDR3 protein. Size tells how often a clone was seen (once, few, many) or the class of an expanded clone, and some rows leave it out.

clone_size: once; v_call: TRBV12-3/TRBV12-4; cdr3_aa: ASSLSPDGGTEAF
clone_size: few; v_call: TRBV7-3; cdr3_aa: ASSLTVSSGGSFGPYNEQF
clone_size: few; v_call: TRBV30; cdr3_aa: AWSPARDTQY
clone_size: few; v_call: TRBV4-2; cdr3_aa: ASSQEVSGGRPPAF
clone_size: NA; v_call: TRBV20-1; cdr3_aa: SARASETQY
clone_size: few; v_call: TRBV3-1; cdr3_aa: ASSQEGNSGGNQETQY
clone_size: NA; v_call: TRBV19; cdr3_aa: ASSSWGQGIGETQY
clone_size: NA; v_call: TRBV11-2; cdr3_aa: ASSFNRGYSTDTQY
clone_size: few; v_call: TRBV2; cdr3_aa: ASRAGQANTGELF
clone_size: many; v_call: TRBV7-8; cdr3_aa: ASSLGGQGYGYT
clone_size: few; v_call: TRBV12-5; cdr3_aa: ASGLQGRQRNGYT
clone_size: NA; v_call: TRBV9; cdr3_aa: ASSAGGGLNTEAF
clone_size: NA; v_call: TRBV28; cdr3_aa: ASSAAQGSHEKLF
clone_size: few; v_call: TRBV5-1; cdr3_aa: ASSLQSNEKLF
clone_size: many; v_call: TRBV12-3/TRBV12-4; cdr3_aa: ASRALTAETQY
clone_size: NA; v_call: TRBV20-1; cdr3_aa: SAGGGWGQSSYEQY
clone_size: once; v_call: TRBV20-1; cdr3_aa: SATLRETQY
clone_size: few; v_call: TRBV29-1; cdr3_aa: SAGSGQAFEQY
clone_size: NA; v_call: TRBV6-2/TRBV6-3; cdr3_aa: ASSYGDRGYSPLH
clone_size: NA; v_call: TRBV7-3; cdr3_aa: ACRTNLNTEAF
clone_size: NA; v_call: TRBV6-5; cdr3_aa: ASSYKGLSSYEQY
clone_size: NA; v_call: TRBV28; cdr3_aa: ASSPYVREGADTQY
clone_size: many; v_call: TRBV7-9; cdr3_aa: ASSPGTNTEAF
clone_size: many; v_call: TRBV3-1; cdr3_aa: ASSPGTAGNTIY
clone_size: NA; v_call: TRBV20-1; cdr3_aa: SAAGRGNEKLF
clone_size: few; v_call: TRBV6-4; cdr3_aa: ASSDSATGRYNEQF
clone_size: NA; v_call: TRBV5-1; cdr3_aa: ASSLEREAQY
clone_size: NA; v_call: TRBV2; cdr3_aa: ASMADQGHTQY
clone_size: few; v_call: TRBV5-1; cdr3_aa: ASSSRYPSKYREQF
clone_size: NA; v_call: TRBV3-1; cdr3_aa: ASRHRDRAYEQY
clone_size: few; v_call: TRBV5-5; cdr3_aa: ASSLWAAFYEQY
clone_size: NA; v_call: TRBV5-4; cdr3_aa: ASSSDRPNSDSYEQY
clone_size: NA; v_call: TRBV11-2; cdr3_aa: ASSLRGQGDTQY
clone_size: NA; v_call: TRBV29-1; cdr3_aa: SVGPSGTANNEQF
clone_size: NA; v_call: TRBV7-9; cdr3_aa: ASSLGGGRDTGELF
clone_size: NA; v_call: TRBV10-3; cdr3_aa: AISDRPAGTGETQY
clone_size: few; v_call: TRBV6-1; cdr3_aa: ASSDQGAMNTEAF
clone_size: NA; v_call: TRBV4-1; cdr3_aa: ASSHHSGTPGELF
clone_size: few; v_call: TRBV6-6; cdr3_aa: ASSYPLAGSYNEQF
clone_size: few; v_call: TRBV12-3/TRBV12-4; cdr3_aa: ASSSPGQWAYEQY
clone_size: NA; v_call: TRBV6-1; cdr3_aa: AGQGENTGELF
clone_size: NA; v_call: TRBV20-1; cdr3_aa: SARDRGTAFKPQH
clone_size: NA; v_call: TRBV20-1; cdr3_aa: SARKPGQPYEQY
clone_size: NA; v_call: TRBV24-1; cdr3_aa: ATSDPPGSGANVLT
clone_size: NA; v_call: TRBV27; cdr3_aa: ASSGQVLSGANVLT
clone_size: few; v_call: TRBV12-3/TRBV12-4; cdr3_aa: ASSLGYGAGETQY
clone_size: NA; v_call: TRBV20-1; cdr3_aa: SARDALAGGLNEQF
clone_size: NA; v_call: TRBV20-1; cdr3_aa: SGELGPGTDTQY
clone_size: few; v_call: TRBV29-1; cdr3_aa: SAPDTENYGYT
clone_size: NA; v_call: TRBV25-1; cdr3_aa: ASRTVNYGYT
clone_size: NA; v_call: TRBV28; cdr3_aa: ASSLRTFYEQY
clone_size: few; v_call: TRBV9; cdr3_aa: ASSPGPGASGGGEQF